The T cell receptor beta chain under discussion was sequenced for a study of blood T cell repertoires in COVID-19 (dated by TCRdb to 2018 to 2021). With respect to the entire study: Collaborator samples came from the United States, Italy and Spain and covered acute and convalescent phases of COVID-19. The material from the prospective study consisted of cDNA or gDNA derived from T cells, B-cell-depleted T cells, or PBMCs. Nearly every sample came with metadata listing a de-identified subject ID, COVID-19 status, age in years and sex. Where available, HLA class I and class II types were obtained from metadata supplied by the sample provider rather than from assay-based typing. The repertoires were made available in a free public database intended to serve as a resource for research on the immune response to SARS-CoV-2. The samples were drawn from two sources: the first 160 participants of the ongoing ImmuneRACE study, and 1,200 or so subjects contributed by 6 global collaborators. The dataset comprised deeply sampled blood TCRbeta repertoires from subjects exposed to, actively infected with, or recovered from COVID-19.

Enrolling through a virtual design, the prospective study's participants ranged in age from roughly 18 to 95 years and lived across 24 United States geographic areas. To assign participants to cohorts, the prospective study relied on clinical history that participants themselves reported in a screening survey and a study questionnaire. Recovered participants in ImmuneRACE Cohort 3 were defined as having two consecutive negative NP/OP PCR tests, clearance from a healthcare professional, or resolution of symptoms. Each participant in the prospective study had whole blood, serum and a nasopharyngeal or oropharyngeal swab collected by mobile phlebotomists. Additional blood draws and questionnaires over an approximately two-month period could optionally be provided by prospective study participants. Before DNA extraction, prospective study blood samples were shipped either frozen or at room temperature.

From the cysteine up to the phenylalanine, the CDR3 has a length of 13 residues. The DNA shown is the 39-base CDR3, in frame from base 1. CDR1 and CDR2 are read off the germline V gene as MDHEN and SYDVKM. V drops 6 bases and J drops 7 bases, leaving 13 bases in between. The immunoSEQ Assay, a bias-controlled multiplex PCR, was used to amplify TCRbeta CDR3 regions from genomic DNA. Per the original workflow: The number of nucleated cells in each sample was estimated by amplification of reference gene primers within the assay. Sequence reads were collapsed and filtered to measure the absolute abundance of every unique TCRbeta CDR3 rearrangement. For each sample, productive Simpson clonality was calculated as the square root of Simpson's diversity index over productive rearrangements. This immuneACCESS table, as held by TCRdb, lists in-frame sequences with V and J called but not all clones. Of the missing ones, under half trace to an unresolved V gene in checked studies; the others have no known cause. That table is the source of V, J and clone size, and D and trimming were worked out from the DNA. The sample has around 280,000 clones on record, around 90% of them singletons. In total, the top ten clones hold 1.7% of the sample.

Summary of the overall study and its limitations: How much clinical and demographic metadata was included differed by source and by participant, and the metadata was provided uncurated.

Concerning this clone itself: No cognate antigen has been identified for it. Base qualities are not at hand, and no much larger clone is one base apart.

The sequenced sample was PBMCs or T cells enriched from blood (not recorded which). The clonotype comes from a woman aged 40 to 49 who had recovered from COVID-19. The chain is assembled from TRBV28 and TRBJ1-5, and the D gene may be TRBD1, 6 bases matching. Here the CDR3 is given as CASREGGDQPQHF. In nucleotide form, the sequence is TGTGCCAGCAGGGAGGGGGGGGACCAGCCCCAGCATTTT. Reference TRBV28 and TRBJ1-5 genes cover what lies past the CDR3, so the full variable domain is DVKVTQSSRYLVKRTGEKVFLECVQDMDHENMFWYRQDPGLGLRLIYFSYDVKMKEKGDIPEGYSVSREKKERFSLILESASTNQTSMYLCASREGGDQPQHFGDGTRLSIL.